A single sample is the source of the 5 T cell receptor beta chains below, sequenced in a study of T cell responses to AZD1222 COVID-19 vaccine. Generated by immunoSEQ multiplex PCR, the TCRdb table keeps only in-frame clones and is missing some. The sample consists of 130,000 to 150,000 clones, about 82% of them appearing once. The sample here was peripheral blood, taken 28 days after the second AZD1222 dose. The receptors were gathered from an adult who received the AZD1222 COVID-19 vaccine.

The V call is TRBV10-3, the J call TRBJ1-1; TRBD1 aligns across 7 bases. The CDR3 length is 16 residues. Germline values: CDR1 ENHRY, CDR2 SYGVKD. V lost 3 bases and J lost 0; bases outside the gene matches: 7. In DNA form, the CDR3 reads TGTGCCATCAGTGAAACGGGACAGCCGATGAACACTGAAGCTTTCTTT. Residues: CAISETGQPMNTEAFF.

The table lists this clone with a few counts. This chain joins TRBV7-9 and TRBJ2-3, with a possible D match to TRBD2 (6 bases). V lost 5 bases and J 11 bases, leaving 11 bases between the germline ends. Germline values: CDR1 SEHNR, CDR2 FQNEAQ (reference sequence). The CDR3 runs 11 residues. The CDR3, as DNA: TGTGCCAGCAGCGGGGGGTTGGGGCAGTATTTT. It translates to CASSGGLGQYF.

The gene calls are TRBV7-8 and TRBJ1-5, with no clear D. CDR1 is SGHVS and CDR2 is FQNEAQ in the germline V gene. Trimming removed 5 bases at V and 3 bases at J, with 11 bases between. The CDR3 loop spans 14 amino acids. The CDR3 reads CASSRGRNNQPQHF. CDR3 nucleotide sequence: TGTGCCAGCAGCCGCGGACGGAACAATCAGCCCCAGCATTTT.

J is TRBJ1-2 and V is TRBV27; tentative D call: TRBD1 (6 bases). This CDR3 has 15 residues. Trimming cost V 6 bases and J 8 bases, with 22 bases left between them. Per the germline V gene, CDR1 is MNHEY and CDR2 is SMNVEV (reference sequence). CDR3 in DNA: TGTGCCAGCAGCTTCAGTACAGGGACCTCATCCGGCTACACCTTC. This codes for CASSFSTGTSSGYTF.

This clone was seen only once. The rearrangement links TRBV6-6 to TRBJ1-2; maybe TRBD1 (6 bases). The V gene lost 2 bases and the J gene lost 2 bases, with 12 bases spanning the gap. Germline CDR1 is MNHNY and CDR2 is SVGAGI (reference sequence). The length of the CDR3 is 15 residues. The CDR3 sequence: CASSYVQGSNYGYTF. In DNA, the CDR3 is TGTGCCAGCAGTTACGTACAGGGTTCCAACTATGGCTACACCTTC.